The entry below describes one T cell receptor beta chain. Antigen unknown. This sample was taken from a study of Ad26.COV2.S vaccination and SARS-CoV-2 variants. Study-level information: Intramuscularly, Ad26.COV2.S was given either once or twice, 56 days apart.

Described treatment: about 20 received Ad26.COV2.S at low or high dose, single or two shots; 5 received placebo; per-sample allocation not given. At day 63 after the first vaccine or placebo injection, samples were drawn. This Boston cohort included adults aged 18-55 years. Sequenced by immunoSEQ multiplex PCR; TCRdb stores in-frame clones only, minus some. The table records 200,000 to 300,000 clones, 87% of them present only once. General study findings and limits: Comparable non-spike TCR breadth was observed in vaccine and placebo recipients. Breadth and depth estimates from TCRs may understate total T cell responses.

The origin of this receptor is a person aged 18 to 59 who received the Ad26.COV2.S COVID-19 vaccine or a placebo. The specimen comprised peripheral blood, sampled in a trial of Ad26.COV2.S vaccine versus placebo.

The CDR3: CASSYRSGGITDTQYF. CDR3 DNA sequence: TGTGCCAGCAGCTATCGCAGCGGGGGCATCACAGATACGCAGTATTTT. V and J are TRBV7-8 and TRBJ2-3, with 8 positions matching TRBD2. The CDR3 spans 16 residues. Germline V CDR1 and CDR2: SGHVS, FQNEAQ. The ends lost 4 bases at V and 2 bases at J; junction bases unmatched: 8.